What follows are 26 T cell receptor beta chains derived from one specimen sequenced in a study of cytomegalovirus exposure and HLA in healthy donors (dated by TCRdb to about 2017). The library was made by the immunoSEQ multiplex PCR assay. A mixture of 60 forward primers for TCR Vbeta segments and 13 reverse primers for TCR Jbeta segments was used in the multiplex PCR. This immuneACCESS table, as held by TCRdb, lists in-frame sequences with V and J called but not all clones. Of the missing ones, under half trace to an unresolved V gene in checked studies; the others have no known cause. In this sample the table shows about 110,000 clones, under 85% of which occur a single time. Together, the top ten hold 1% to 1.5% of the sample. Sequenced input: PBMCs. The origin of the receptors is a middle-aged man in good health and CMV-seronegative.

V usage is TRBV18 and J usage is TRBJ2-1, with 9 positions matching TRBD2. The CDR3 contains 12 residues. Trimming at V came to 3 bases and at J to 10 bases, leaving 1 base not matched to a gene. Germline CDR1 and CDR2: KGHSH and LQKENI. The DNA of the CDR3 is TGTGCCAGCTCACCTGGACTAGCGGAGCAGTTCTTC. Its translation: CASSPGLAEQFF.

This clone was counted at least ten times. The chain uses TRBV5-1 and TRBJ1-2; no clear D gene. The V end was cut by 1 base, the J end by 4 bases, with 5 bases between. Germline-derived CDR1 and CDR2 are SGHRS and YFSETQ. The CDR3 covers 12 residues. CDR3 sequence (DNA): TGCGCCAGCAGCTTGTCAGGCTATGGCTACACCTTC. Amino acid sequence: CASSLSGYGYTF.

This rearrangement joins TRBV5-1 to TRBJ2-5; perhaps TRBD2 as D (6 bases). CDR1 and CDR2 (germline): SGHRS, YFSETQ. V gave up 0 bases and J gave up 4 bases, with 13 bases separating them. This CDR3 spans 15 amino acids. The CDR3 spells CASSLAGTGRETQYF. CDR3 DNA: TGCGCCAGCAGCTTGGCCGGGACCGGGAGAGAGACCCAGTACTTC.

This clone was picked up a small number of times. The chain links TRBV19 to TRBJ2-5, with TRBD1 matching over 11 bases. CDR3 length equals 14 residues. V shed 7 bases and J 6 bases; nucleotides not matched to a gene: 7. CDR1 and CDR2 from the germline V gene are LNHDA and SQIVND (reference sequence). CDR3 sequence (DNA): TGTGCCAGTAAGTCTGGGACAGGGGGAAAGACCCAGTACTTC. Translated: CASKSGTGGKTQYF.

The chain combines TRBV6-4 with TRBJ1-2, with 8 bases that match TRBD1. The V segment lost 2 bases and the J segment 9 bases; nucleotides outside the gene matches: 14. Germline values: CDR1 MRHNA, CDR2 SNTAGT. This CDR3 has 16 residues. The CDR3 reads CASSDPTAGQGGSYTF. CDR3 nucleotide sequence: TGTGCCAGCAGTGACCCAACGGCTGGACAGGGCGGAAGCTACACCTTC.

This sequence joins TRBV11-2 and TRBJ1-4, with 8 bases that match TRBD1. Germline CDR1 and CDR2: SGHAT and FQNNGV. V lost 5 bases and J lost 7; bases outside the gene matches: 3. This CDR3 has 13 amino acids. In nucleotides, the CDR3 is TGTGCCAGCAGCAGGGGACAGGTTGAAAAACTGTTTTTT. Amino acids: CASSRGQVEKLFF. The complete variable domain, with remaining parts taken from reference TRBV11-2 and TRBJ1-4, reads EAGVAQSPRYKIIEKRQSVAFWCNPISGHATLYWYQQILGQGPKLLIQFQNNGVVDDSQLPKDRFSAERLKGVDSTLKIQPAKLEDSAVYLCASSRGQVEKLFFGSGTQLSVL.

This clone has a handful of counts. The rearrangement uses TRBV19 and TRBJ1-2; 10 nucleotides align to TRBD1. This CDR3 has 14 amino acids. With 7 bases clipped from V and 3 bases from J, the junction kept 5 bases outside the gene matches. Germline loops: CDR1 LNHDA, CDR2 SQIVND (reference sequence). CDR3 residues: CASTRGTGDYGYTF. For the CDR3, the DNA is TGTGCCAGTACCAGAGGGACAGGGGACTATGGCTACACCTTC. Together with reference TRBV19 and TRBJ1-2, the CDR3 gives the full variable domain: DGGITQSPKYLFRKEGQNVTLSCEQNLNHDAMYWYRQDPGQGLRLIYYSQIVNDFQKGDIAEGYSVSREKKESFPLTVTSAQKNPTAFYLCASTRGTGDYGYTFGSGTRLTVV.

V is TRBV4-1 and J is TRBJ2-7; 13 positions agree with TRBD2. The CDR3 extends over 16 amino acids. CDR1 is MGHRA, CDR2 YSYEKL, per germline. Trimming took 1 base from V and 3 from J; bases not matched to a gene: 3. In nucleotides, the CDR3 is TGCGCCAGCAGCCAAGGGACTAGCGGGAGTCTCTACGAGCAGTACTTC. As protein: CASSQGTSGSLYEQYF.

The chain has TRBV15 and TRBJ2-3; D possibly corresponds to TRBD1 (5 bases). The CDR3 loop spans 16 amino acids. V was shortened by 5 bases and J by 0 bases, with 15 bases between the two germline ends. Germline V lookup: CDR1 LNHNV, CDR2 YYDKDF (reference sequence). The chain's CDR3 is CATSVRQSASTDTQYF. CDR3 DNA: TGTGCCACCAGCGTCCGACAGTCCGCTAGCACAGATACGCAGTATTTT.

This chain uses TRBV27 with TRBJ1-5; D ambiguous. The CDR3 contains 13 residues. The germline gives CDR1 MNHEY, CDR2 SMNVEV (reference sequence). Trimming pared 4 bases from V and 3 bases from J, leaving 7 bases between. CDR3: CASSYGFNQPQHF. The DNA for the CDR3 is TGTGCCAGCAGTTACGGGTTCAATCAGCCCCAGCATTTT.

The chain couples TRBV6-6 to TRBJ2-3; perhaps TRBD2 as D (6 bases). The CDR3 spans 16 residues. Germline lookup yields CDR1 MNHNY and CDR2 SVGAGI (reference sequence). Trimming removed 4 bases from V and 6 bases from J, with 20 bases in between. The CDR3 loop reads CASSSPLQGGSDTQYF. Here the CDR3 DNA reads TGTGCCAGCAGTTCCCCTTTGCAGGGAGGTTCCGATACGCAGTATTTT.

The rearrangement joins TRBV5-6 to TRBJ1-1; 8 nucleotides match TRBD1. Germline lookup yields CDR1 SGHDT and CDR2 YYEEEE. The V gene end was trimmed by 4 bases and the J gene end by 1 base; junction bases not matched to a gene: 3. The CDR3 loop spans 14 amino acids. CDR3 sequence reads: CASSAGQENTEAFF. CDR3 coding DNA: TGTGCCAGCAGCGCGGGACAGGAGAACACTGAAGCTTTCTTT.

This chain uses TRBV6-1 with TRBJ1-1, with TRBD1 as a possible D gene (6 bases). The germline V gene encodes CDR1 MNHNS and CDR2 SASEGT. The CDR3 sequence is 15 residues long. The V and J ends lost 4 bases and 3 bases respectively, with 15 bases between them. The chain's CDR3 is CASSGRGGAYTEAFF. The CDR3 DNA reads TGTGCCAGCAGTGGCCGGGGGGGGGCCTACACTGAAGCTTTCTTT.

The gene calls are TRBV6-5 and TRBJ1-6; D possibly corresponds to TRBD1 (6 bases). The CDR3 covers 14 residues. Germline assignment: CDR1 MNHEY and CDR2 SVGAGI. V gave up 6 bases and J gave up 4 bases, with 10 bases separating them. DNA of the CDR3: TGTGCCAGCAGATCGACAGGTTATAATTCACCCCTCCACTTT. This gives the protein CASRSTGYNSPLHF.

The rearrangement uses TRBV15 and TRBJ2-2, with 8 bases lining up with TRBD1. CDR3 length: 18 residues. V shed 7 bases and J 1 base; nucleotides not matched to a gene: 14. Germline V gene lookup returns CDR1 LNHNV and CDR2 YYDKDF (reference sequence). The CDR3 DNA is TGTGCCACCACCCCACCGAAATCCGGGACAGGGAACACCGGGGAGCTGTTTTTT. Its protein is CATTPPKSGTGNTGELFF.

In this sample, this clone turned up a few times. For the CDR3, the DNA is TGTGCCAGCTCACGGACAGCCGGGTCCCCCTACGAGCAGTACTTC. It codes for CASSRTAGSPYEQYF. The genes are TRBV18 and TRBJ2-7, with D possibly TRBD1 on 6 matching bases. Trimming cost V 4 bases and J 2 bases, with 15 bases left between them. This CDR3 comprises 15 residues. The V gene's germline CDR1 is KGHSH and CDR2 LQKENI.

This clone came up once. The chain links TRBV6-5 to TRBJ1-6, with no clear D. There are 15 residues in the CDR3. Trimming left V 2 bases short and J 3 bases short, with 8 bases between. Per germline, CDR1 MNHEY and CDR2 SVGAGI. CDR3 sequence: CASSYEGRYNSPLHF. The CDR3 bases are TGTGCCAGCAGTTACGAGGGCCGCTATAATTCACCCCTCCACTTT.

This clone was recorded a few times. The genes are TRBV19 and TRBJ2-7; 7 bases align to TRBD2. Germline loops: CDR1 LNHDA, CDR2 SQIVND (reference sequence). The length of the CDR3 is 16 residues. V lost 1 base to trimming and J lost 0 bases; unmatched junction nucleotides: 6. CDR3 amino acids: CASSIAPSGNSYEQYF. In nucleotides, the CDR3 is TGTGCCAGTAGTATAGCCCCTAGCGGAAACTCCTACGAGCAGTACTTC.

The rearrangement links TRBV7-2 to TRBJ1-2; 8 bases line up with TRBD1. The ends lost 4 bases at V and 7 bases at J; junction bases unmatched: 5. The CDR3 runs 13 residues. Germline assignment: CDR1 SGHTA and CDR2 FQGNSA. CDR3 in DNA: TGTGCCAGCAGCTCGGACAGGGAGTTTGGCTACACCTTC. This translates into CASSSDREFGYTF.

V and J are TRBV5-1 and TRBJ2-6; D is uncertain. This CDR3 spans 14 amino acids. Germline assignment: CDR1 SGHRS and CDR2 YFSETQ. Trimming stripped 4 bases from V and 0 bases from J, with 5 bases between. The CDR3 loop is CASSVNSGANVLTF. CDR3 bases: TGCGCCAGCAGCGTAAACTCTGGGGCCAACGTCCTGACTTTC.

The J gene is TRBJ2-1, the V gene TRBV2; the match to TRBD2 covers 7 bases. The CDR3 contains 14 residues. J gave up 9 bases and V 7 bases, and 12 bases lay outside the gene matches. Germline CDR1 SNHLY, CDR2 FYNNEI. As DNA, the CDR3 is TGTGCCAGCAACCCTAGCGGCTTTAATGGTGAGCAGTTCTTC. It encodes CASNPSGFNGEQFF.

The CDR3 nucleotides read TGTGCCAGCTCACCCGCTAGCGGTTTTGAGACCCAGTACTTC. It specifies CASSPASGFETQYF. This rearrangement joins TRBV18 to TRBJ2-5; 7 positions match TRBD2. The V gene's germline CDR1 is KGHSH and CDR2 LQKENI. After removal of 3 bases from V and 5 bases from J, the junction contained 6 bases not matched to a gene. CDR3 length equals 14 residues.

The chain uses TRBV6-5 and TRBJ1-1, with 8 bases that match TRBD1. The trim removed 6 bases at V and 5 bases at J, leaving 11 bases unmatched. The CDR3 is made up of 15 amino acids. Germline V gives CDR1 MNHEY, CDR2 SVGAGI. Written as DNA, the CDR3 is TGTGCCAGCAGCCCCCGCCCGACAGGGGAAACTGAAGCTTTCTTT. Translating it yields CASSPRPTGETEAFF.

The rearrangement uses TRBV13 and TRBJ2-7; 8 bases map to TRBD1. The CDR3 is 15 amino acids. The germline gives CDR1 PRHDT, CDR2 FYEKMQ (reference sequence). V was clipped by 4 bases and J by 2 bases; unmatched bases: 7. CDR3 sequence reads: CASSSDETGAYEQYF. The DNA for the CDR3 is TGTGCCAGCAGCTCCGATGAGACAGGGGCCTACGAGCAGTACTTC.

This chain links TRBV6-4 with TRBJ2-1; 9 bases match TRBD1. V gave up 3 bases and J gave up 10 bases; unmatched junction bases: 7. Germline-derived CDR1 and CDR2 are MRHNA and SNTAGT. The CDR3 runs 14 residues. CDR3 loop: CASSEIGQGMEQFF. DNA of the CDR3: TGTGCCAGCAGTGAAATTGGACAGGGGATGGAGCAGTTCTTC.

The rearrangement uses TRBV6-6 and TRBJ1-4; D is undetermined. Germline assignment: CDR1 MNHNY and CDR2 SVGAGI (reference sequence). Trimming removed 2 bases from V and 2 bases from J, with 6 bases in between. CDR3 size: 14 residues. The CDR3 sequence: CASSYAGTNEKLFF. The CDR3 DNA follows: TGTGCCAGCAGTTACGCGGGGACTAATGAAAAACTGTTTTTT.